A single sample gave rise to the 6 T cell receptor beta chains below, sequenced in a study of shared clonotypes between healthy human individuals. Clones were read by immunoSEQ multiplex PCR, and TCRdb kept only the in-frame ones, dropping some. The sample lists fewer than 2.5 million clones, approximately 93% occurring once. The specimen was naive CD4+ T cells from PBMCs. This sample's subset: CD45RA+ positively selected. The receptors come from a man younger than 35 in good health. Some clones in this sample may be carry-over from other donors' samples.

The genes are TRBV4-3 and TRBJ1-4, with no clear D. Germline V gives CDR1 LGHNA, CDR2 YSLEER. This CDR3 spans 17 amino acids. The germline V and J ends were trimmed by 4 bases and 7 bases, with 22 bases remaining between them. The CDR3 nucleotides read TGCGCCAGCAGCCCGGGTAGTGTAAGATTGCTAGGTGAAAAACTGTTTTTT. It translates to CASSPGSVRLLGEKLFF.

The chain combines TRBV7-3 with TRBJ2-5; 7 nucleotides agree with TRBD1. Germline V CDR1 and CDR2: SGHTA, FQGTGA. This CDR3 has 14 residues. V dropped 6 bases and J dropped 2; count of bases not matched to a gene: 6. CDR3 sequence reads: CASSPRGQQETQYF. For the CDR3, the DNA is TGTGCCAGCAGTCCACGGGGACAGCAAGAGACCCAGTACTTC.

This sequence joins TRBV7-9 and TRBJ2-2, with 7 bases matching TRBD2. The germline V gene encodes CDR1 SEHNR and CDR2 FQNEAQ (reference sequence). Trimming at V came to 7 bases and at J to 7 bases, leaving 12 bases not matched to a gene. This CDR3 has 15 residues. The CDR3 nucleotides read TGTGCCAGCACCCGGACTAGTGGGCTGGGCGGGGAGCTGTTTTTT. The encoded protein is CASTRTSGLGGELFF.

CDR3 sequence: CASSYSRGEGQPQHF. The CDR3 DNA reads as TGTGCCAGCAGTTACTCGAGGGGAGAGGGTCAGCCCCAGCATTTT. The V gene is TRBV6-6, the J gene TRBJ1-5; D may be TRBD1 (5 bases). Deletions cut 0 bases from V and 6 bases from J, with 12 bases between. Germline V gene lookup returns CDR1 MNHNY and CDR2 SVGAGI (reference sequence). The CDR3 is 15 amino acids.

In its sample, this clone was seen once. The chain recombines TRBV28 with TRBJ2-7; D gene uncertain. V was trimmed by 5 bases and J by 5 bases, leaving 16 bases between them. CDR1 is MDHEN and CDR2 is SYDVKM in the germline V gene. This CDR3 has 14 residues. The CDR3 loop is CASSLPQAQHEQYF. The CDR3 bases are TGTGCCAGCAGTCTCCCTCAGGCACAACACGAGCAGTACTTC.

The chain employs TRBV6-8 and TRBJ2-3; 9 positions match TRBD2. The germline CDR1 and CDR2 sequences are MNHGY and SAAAGT. Trimming removed 0 bases from V and 0 bases from J; junction bases left unmatched: 22. CDR3 length equals 23 residues. The CDR3 here is CASSYSSNGSGPGLALSTDTQYF. The CDR3 bases are TGTGCCAGCAGTTACTCGAGTAACGGTTCGGGGCCCGGACTAGCGCTCAGCACAGATACGCAGTATTTT.